These 13 T cell receptor beta chains were sequenced from one sample in a study of blood T cell repertoires in COVID-19 (TCRdb year 2020). Library construction relied on the immunoSEQ multiplex PCR assay. The immuneACCESS repertoire file appears here via TCRdb, limited to in-frame rearrangements. These files lack a portion of the clones; in checked studies, under half of the deficit traces to unresolved V genes, and the cause of the others is not known. For this sample the table gives around 170,000 clones, of which around 87% were detected only once. The top ten hold roughly 0.58% of the sample. The sequenced material came from peripheral blood. The receptors originated from a man between 60 and 70 years old with COVID-19, enrolled during active disease.

The genes are TRBV7-6 and TRBJ1-2; D is unresolved. Germline V gene data show CDR1 as SGHVS and CDR2 as FNYEAQ. CDR3 length: 12 amino acids. The V end lost 2 bases, the J end lost 3 bases, and 4 bases lay between the germline ends. This CDR3 reads CASSLRDYGYTF. CDR3 in DNA: TGTGCCAGCAGCTTACGGGACTATGGCTACACCTTC.

The chain has TRBV3-1 (or the pseudogene TRBV3-2) and TRBJ2-7, with 11 bases identical to TRBD1. This CDR3 spans 14 amino acids. The V gene's germline CDR1 is LGHDT and CDR2 YNNKEL (reference sequence). Trimming took 4 bases from V and 6 from J; bases not matched to a gene: 5. The CDR3 reads CASSPRTGGGEQYF. In DNA form, the CDR3 reads TGTGCCAGCAGCCCCAGGACAGGGGGCGGCGAGCAGTACTTC.

V and J are TRBV5-6 and TRBJ1-5, with 7 nucleotides matching TRBD1. V shed 0 bases, J shed 3 bases, and the junction held 6 bases outside the gene matches. Germline V lookup: CDR1 SGHDT, CDR2 YYEEEE. The CDR3 loop spans 16 amino acids. CDR3 region: CASSLARDRINQPQHF. CDR3 DNA sequence: TGTGCCAGCAGCTTGGCTAGGGACAGAATCAATCAGCCCCAGCATTTT.

The V call is TRBV4-3, the J call TRBJ2-7; D remains ambiguous. The CDR3 runs to 12 residues. Looked up from germline, CDR1 is LGHNA and CDR2 is YSLEER. V lost 2 bases and J lost 4, with 6 bases in between. CDR3 residues: CASSQTVYEQYF. The CDR3 DNA follows: TGCGCCAGCAGCCAAACGGTTTACGAGCAGTACTTC.

The table lists this clone with a few counts. The V call is TRBV7-9, the J call TRBJ1-2; tentatively, D is TRBD1 (6 bases). This CDR3 is built from 14 residues. From germline, CDR1 is SEHNR and CDR2 FQNEAQ (reference sequence). V was cut by 3 bases and J by 4 bases, with 12 bases left in between. CDR3 nucleotide sequence: TGTGCCAGCAGCTTTGGTGACAGGCCCTATGGCTACACCTTC. It is translated as CASSFGDRPYGYTF.

This rearrangement joins TRBV19 to TRBJ1-5; D is perhaps TRBD1 (6 bases). Deletions cut 8 bases from V and 6 bases from J, with 20 bases between. Looked up from germline, CDR1 is LNHDA and CDR2 is SQIVND (reference sequence). This CDR3 has 15 residues. The CDR3 protein is CASFNLGGQGQPQHF. The CDR3 nucleotides are TGTGCCAGTTTCAACTTGGGGGGGCAGGGTCAGCCCCAGCATTTT.

The genes are TRBV6-5 and TRBJ1-2, with 9 bases fitting TRBD1. After removal of 0 bases from V and 2 bases from J, the junction contained 1 base not matched to a gene. The germline gives CDR1 MNHEY, CDR2 SVGAGI. The CDR3 covers 15 residues. CDR3 loop: CASSYSGTGNYGYTF. Here the CDR3 DNA reads TGTGCCAGCAGTTACTCCGGGACAGGGAACTATGGCTACACCTTC.

The chain is built from TRBV24-1 and TRBJ2-5, with D maybe TRBD1 (6 bases). Trimming took 4 bases from V and 9 from J, leaving 20 bases between them. The CDR3 contains 15 residues. Germline CDR1 KGHDR, CDR2 SFDVKD. CDR3 in amino acids: CATSDPRQAGTAQYF. The CDR3, as DNA: TGTGCCACCAGTGACCCGAGACAGGCGGGTACGGCCCAGTACTTC.

V is TRBV6-5 and J is TRBJ1-5, with TRBD1 matching 7 bases. This CDR3 comprises 15 residues. V shed 5 bases, J shed 4 bases, and the junction held 8 bases outside the gene matches. Germline V gene data show CDR1 as MNHEY and CDR2 as SVGAGI. This CDR3 is CASSMTGQLNQPQHF. As DNA, the CDR3 is TGTGCCAGCAGTATGACAGGGCAGTTGAATCAGCCCCAGCATTTT.

The V and J genes are TRBV5-6 and TRBJ1-4; possibly TRBD1 for D (5 bases). V gave up 0 bases and J gave up 2 bases, with 8 bases separating them. This CDR3 spans 15 amino acids. From germline, CDR1 is SGHDT and CDR2 YYEEEE. The CDR3 sequence is CASSLAGYTNEKLFF. CDR3 sequence (DNA): TGTGCCAGCAGCTTGGCAGGGTACACTAATGAAAAACTGTTTTTT. The full variable domain, rest sourced from reference TRBV5-6 and TRBJ1-4, is DAGVTQSPTHLIKTRGQQVTLRCSPKSGHDTVSWYQQALGQGPQFIFQYYEEEERQRGNFPDRFSGHQFPNYSSELNVNALLLGDSALYLCASSLAGYTNEKLFFGSGTQLSVL.

This chain links TRBV6-5 with TRBJ2-7, with D possibly TRBD2 on 6 matching bases. The V gene lost 5 bases and the J gene lost 3 bases, with 14 bases spanning the gap. The CDR3 runs to 14 residues. From germline, CDR1 is MNHEY and CDR2 SVGAGI. The CDR3 loop reads CASSRLAGFYEQYF. Written as DNA, the CDR3 is TGTGCCAGCAGTCGTCTGGCGGGGTTCTACGAGCAGTACTTC.

The chain links TRBV19 to TRBJ2-2; perhaps TRBD2 as D (6 bases). The CDR3 sequence is 13 residues long. Germline CDR1 reads LNHDA; CDR2 reads SQIVND (reference sequence). Trimming left V 10 bases short and J 6 bases short, with 15 bases between. CDR3 region: CATIRPGAGELFF. DNA of the CDR3: TGTGCCACAATCCGTCCGGGGGCCGGGGAGCTGTTTTTT.

This clone was observed a handful of times. CDR3 region: CASSPITGKPSTDTQYF. CDR3 bases: TGTGCCAGCAGTCCAATTACAGGGAAACCTAGCACAGATACGCAGTATTTT. The genes are TRBV27 and TRBJ2-3; the D gene is possibly TRBD1 (6 bases). From germline, CDR1 is MNHEY and CDR2 SMNVEV (reference sequence). CDR3 length: 17 residues. V gave up 5 bases and J gave up 0 bases, with 18 bases separating them.